This T cell receptor beta chain was sequenced for a study of blood T cell repertoires in COVID-19. Looking at the study overall: Acute-phase and convalescent COVID-19 samples originated in the United States, Italy and Spain. T cells, B-cell-depleted T cells, or PBMCs supplied cDNA or gDNA.

Original data processing: From reference gene primer amplification, estimates of nucleated cell counts were derived. Measured with immunoSEQ multiplex PCR; TCRdb has only the in-frame clones, and not every one. V and J calls and clone size are those listed in that table; D and trimming were worked out from the DNA. The sample lists 100,000 or so clones, around 89% seen once, with 19% in the top ten. This clone was picked up one time. The source material was peripheral blood. The sequence was collected from a human donor with acute or convalescent COVID-19. The donor label of this sample is uncertain.

The CDR3 nucleotides are TGTGCCAGCAGTCTGGGGGCAGGTGAAGCTTTCTTT. Residues: CASSLGAGEAFF. The chain uses TRBV6-2 or TRBV6-3 and TRBJ1-1, with D possibly being TRBD1 (6 bases). Between the trimmed V and J ends, which lost 5 bases and 7 bases, there was a span of 11 bases. The germline V gene has CDR1 MNHEY and CDR2 SVGEGT. The CDR3 runs to 12 residues.